Listed below are T cell receptor beta chains from one sample, sequenced in a study of T cell responses to AZD1222 COVID-19 vaccine. The repertoire was sequenced with immunoSEQ multiplex PCR; TCRdb's copy has only in-frame clones and lacks some. The table includes under 200,000 clones, 85% to 95% detected once. The material sequenced was peripheral blood, taken on day 0 of AZD1222 vaccination. Receptors originate from an adult in good health. Each CDR3 is given with its conserved first and last residue. D genes are given only for firm matches. Size values are once, few and many counts, or a class for expanded clones, and some rows have none.

v_gene: TRBV4-1; d_gene: TRBD1; j_gene: TRBJ1-2; abundance: once; CDR3nt: TGCGCCAGCAGCCAAGAGCTCCGGGACAGGCCTAACTATGGCTACACCTTC; CDR3aa: CASSQELRDRPNYGYTF
v_gene: TRBV5-4; d_gene: TRBD2; j_gene: TRBJ2-7; abundance: NA; CDR3nt: TGTGCCAGCAGCTTTTGGCCCGGGACTAGCGGGAGGTACGAGCAGTACTTC; CDR3aa: CASSFWPGTSGRYEQYF
v_gene: TRBV7-9; d_gene: NA; j_gene: TRBJ2-2; abundance: NA; CDR3nt: TGTGCCAGCAGCCATCCCACCGACGGGGCCGGGGAGCTGTTTTTT; CDR3aa: CASSHPTDGAGELFF
v_gene: TRBV11-2; d_gene: NA; j_gene: TRBJ2-2; abundance: medium-sized; CDR3nt: TGTGCCAGCAGCTTAGTAACTTTTTACACCGGGGAGCTGTTTTTT; CDR3aa: CASSLVTFYTGELFF
v_gene: TRBV11-3; d_gene: NA; j_gene: TRBJ2-7; abundance: NA; CDR3nt: TGTGCCAGCAGCTTAGGTTGGGCCGGCGAGCAGTACTTC; CDR3aa: CASSLGWAGEQYF
v_gene: TRBV15; d_gene: NA; j_gene: TRBJ2-3; abundance: few; CDR3nt: TGTGCCACCAGCAGAGGGGGGGACGGTGGACCTGGCACAGATACGCAGTATTTT; CDR3aa: CATSRGGDGGPGTDTQYF
v_gene: TRBV6-4; d_gene: NA; j_gene: TRBJ1-2; abundance: NA; CDR3nt: TGTGCCAGCAGTGACTCTGCATATGGCTACACCTTC; CDR3aa: CASSDSAYGYTF
v_gene: TRBV18; d_gene: TRBD1; j_gene: TRBJ1-5; abundance: NA; CDR3nt: TGTGCCAGCTCGCCACAGGGGGGCAATCAGCCCCAGCATTTT; CDR3aa: CASSPQGGNQPQHF
v_gene: TRBV18; d_gene: NA; j_gene: TRBJ1-6; abundance: NA; CDR3nt: TGTGCCAGCTCACCATCAGGGGACAATTCACCCCTCCACTTT; CDR3aa: CASSPSGDNSPLHF
v_gene: TRBV10-1; d_gene: TRBD1; j_gene: TRBJ2-2; abundance: NA; CDR3nt: TGCGCCAGCACAAACGAAGGACAGGCTCCCTACACCGGGGAGCTGTTTTTT; CDR3aa: CASTNEGQAPYTGELFF
v_gene: TRBV9; d_gene: NA; j_gene: TRBJ1-2; abundance: NA; CDR3nt: TGTGCCAGCAGCGTAGGGGTCCCGCTTCGTGGCTATGGCTACACCTTC; CDR3aa: CASSVGVPLRGYGYTF
v_gene: TRBV12-3/TRBV12-4; d_gene: TRBD2; j_gene: TRBJ2-7; abundance: NA; CDR3nt: TGTGCCGTTAGCGAGGCAGGGACTAGAGAGCAGTACTTC; CDR3aa: CAVSEAGTREQYF
v_gene: TRBV2; d_gene: NA; j_gene: TRBJ2-7; abundance: NA; CDR3nt: TGTGCCAGCAGTGGGGTTGGGGGGGGCGCCCCCTCCTACGAGCAGTACTTC; CDR3aa: CASSGVGGGAPSYEQYF
v_gene: TRBV7-7; d_gene: NA; j_gene: TRBJ2-6; abundance: NA; CDR3nt: TGTGCCAGCAGCTCCGGACCTGGGGCCAACGTCCTGACTTTC; CDR3aa: CASSSGPGANVLTF
v_gene: TRBV11-1; d_gene: TRBD1; j_gene: TRBJ1-4; abundance: NA; CDR3nt: TGTGCCAGCAGCCTGGGACAGGCCCCTGAAAAACTGTTTTTT; CDR3aa: CASSLGQAPEKLFF
v_gene: TRBV29-1; d_gene: NA; j_gene: TRBJ2-1; abundance: NA; CDR3nt: TGCAGCGTTAAACCCCCCGGGCTCTCCTACAATGAGCAGTTCTTC; CDR3aa: CSVKPPGLSYNEQFF
v_gene: TRBV6-5; d_gene: NA; j_gene: TRBJ1-5; abundance: NA; CDR3nt: TGTGCCAGCAGTTACTCTTCAGTGAGTTCCAATCAGCCCCAGCATTTT; CDR3aa: CASSYSSVSSNQPQHF
v_gene: TRBV6-8; d_gene: NA; j_gene: TRBJ1-1; abundance: NA; CDR3nt: TGTGCCAGCAGTCGGGACGTCCTCTTGTTGGCTGAAGCTTTCTTT; CDR3aa: CASSRDVLLLAEAFF
v_gene: TRBV27; d_gene: NA; j_gene: TRBJ1-1; abundance: NA; CDR3nt: TGTGCCAGCAGCCGAGACAGAATGAACACTGAAGCTTTCTTT; CDR3aa: CASSRDRMNTEAFF
v_gene: TRBV6-2/TRBV6-3; d_gene: TRBD1; j_gene: TRBJ2-7; abundance: NA; CDR3nt: TGTGCCAGCAGCAACAGGGGGCTATCCTACGAGCAGTACTTC; CDR3aa: CASSNRGLSYEQYF
v_gene: TRBV3-1/TRBV3-2; d_gene: NA; j_gene: TRBJ2-5; abundance: NA; CDR3nt: TGTGCCAGCAGCCAAGCCGGGGGAACTGGGGAGACCCAGTACTTC; CDR3aa: CASSQAGGTGETQYF
v_gene: TRBV19; d_gene: NA; j_gene: TRBJ1-1; abundance: NA; CDR3nt: TGTGCCAGTGAGGGGACTGAAGCTTTCTTT; CDR3aa: CASEGTEAFF
v_gene: TRBV27; d_gene: TRBD1; j_gene: TRBJ2-7; abundance: NA; CDR3nt: TGTGCCAGCAGTTTTCAGGGGGCCGGAGGCGAGCAGTACTTC; CDR3aa: CASSFQGAGGEQYF
v_gene: TRBV18; d_gene: TRBD1; j_gene: TRBJ1-2; abundance: NA; CDR3nt: TGTGCCAGCTCACCCCAACAATCACAGGGGTATGGCTACACCTTC; CDR3aa: CASSPQQSQGYGYTF
v_gene: TRBV7-2; d_gene: NA; j_gene: TRBJ1-1; abundance: NA; CDR3nt: TGTGCCAGCAGCGTTACAGCGAACACTGAAGCTTTCTTT; CDR3aa: CASSVTANTEAFF
v_gene: TRBV15; d_gene: NA; j_gene: TRBJ2-3; abundance: NA; CDR3nt: TGTGCCACCGCCCGGGTGGGTAGCACAGATACGCAGTATTTT; CDR3aa: CATARVGSTDTQYF
v_gene: TRBV19; d_gene: NA; j_gene: TRBJ1-2; abundance: NA; CDR3nt: TGTGCCAGTAGACACAGAATCTATGGCTACACCTTC; CDR3aa: CASRHRIYGYTF
v_gene: TRBV11-2; d_gene: NA; j_gene: TRBJ1-3; abundance: NA; CDR3nt: TGTGCCAGCAGCTTACGCTCGTCGACAGGTGGTGGAAACACCATATATTTT; CDR3aa: CASSLRSSTGGGNTIYF
v_gene: TRBV13; d_gene: TRBD1; j_gene: TRBJ1-2; abundance: NA; CDR3nt: TGTGCCAGCAGTAACGACAGGGGAGCCTATGGCTACACCTTC; CDR3aa: CASSNDRGAYGYTF
v_gene: TRBV27; d_gene: NA; j_gene: TRBJ1-1; abundance: NA; CDR3nt: TGTGCCAGCAGTTTAAGAAGACAGCCGAACACTGAAGCTTTCTTT; CDR3aa: CASSLRRQPNTEAFF
v_gene: TRBV2; d_gene: TRBD1; j_gene: TRBJ1-5; abundance: NA; CDR3nt: TGTGCCAGCAGTCCCGGACAGGGCGGCAATCAGCCCCAGCATTTT; CDR3aa: CASSPGQGGNQPQHF
v_gene: TRBV27; d_gene: NA; j_gene: TRBJ1-5; abundance: NA; CDR3nt: TGTGCCAGCAGTTTCACAGGTAGCAATCAGCCCCAGCATTTT; CDR3aa: CASSFTGSNQPQHF
v_gene: TRBV7-9; d_gene: NA; j_gene: TRBJ1-2; abundance: NA; CDR3nt: TGTGCCAGCAGCCCCCTCGCGGATGGCTACACCTTC; CDR3aa: CASSPLADGYTF
v_gene: TRBV5-6; d_gene: NA; j_gene: TRBJ2-2; abundance: NA; CDR3nt: TGTGCCAGCAGCCGACGGGGGACCGGGGAGCTGTTTTTT; CDR3aa: CASSRRGTGELFF
v_gene: TRBV27; d_gene: NA; j_gene: TRBJ1-1; abundance: NA; CDR3nt: TGTGCCAGCAGTTTCACCTGGGGGGTGAACACTGAAGCTTTCTTT; CDR3aa: CASSFTWGVNTEAFF
v_gene: TRBV11-2; d_gene: TRBD1; j_gene: TRBJ1-1; abundance: NA; CDR3nt: TGTGCCAGCAGCCGAGCAGGGGGCGCCCACCGAAACACTGAAGCTTTCTTT; CDR3aa: CASSRAGGAHRNTEAFF
v_gene: TRBV4-2; d_gene: NA; j_gene: TRBJ1-3; abundance: NA; CDR3nt: TGTGCCAGCGGCATCTTAGGAGGAAACACCATATATTTT; CDR3aa: CASGILGGNTIYF
v_gene: TRBV27; d_gene: TRBD1; j_gene: TRBJ1-5; abundance: NA; CDR3nt: TGTGCCAGCAGTGCGCGGGGACAGGGGGTGTTAGGGCCCCAGCATTTT; CDR3aa: CASSARGQGVLGPQHF
v_gene: TRBV7-9; d_gene: NA; j_gene: TRBJ1-1; abundance: NA; CDR3nt: TGTGCCAGCAGCTTGGAGGTGCGGGCTTTCTTT; CDR3aa: CASSLEVRAFF
v_gene: TRBV19; d_gene: NA; j_gene: TRBJ1-4; abundance: NA; CDR3nt: TGTGCCAGTAGCAACCCTCCCCCACTACAGGAGGCTAATGAAAAACTGTTTTTT; CDR3aa: CASSNPPPLQEANEKLFF